A single sample gave rise to the 21 T cell receptor beta chains below, sequenced in a study of T cell responses to AZD1222 COVID-19 vaccine. This table comes from immunoSEQ multiplex PCR, and its TCRdb copy is limited to in-frame clones, with some not included. The profile covers tens of thousands of clones, with roughly 87% appearing a single time and roughly 17% taken by the ten largest. The sequenced sample was peripheral blood, obtained on day 0 of AZD1222 vaccination. The receptors originated from an adult in good health.

The chain links TRBV9 to TRBJ1-6; 7 bases line up with TRBD1. After removal of 0 bases from V and 7 bases from J, the junction contained 7 bases not matched to a gene. The germline V gene has CDR1 SGDLS and CDR2 YYNGEE. The CDR3 covers 16 residues. This chain's CDR3 is CASSVELQGPNSPLHF. CDR3 DNA: TGTGCCAGCAGCGTAGAATTACAGGGGCCGAATTCACCCCTCCACTTT.

The rearrangement uses TRBV2 and TRBJ1-3; D is undetermined. In germline, CDR1 is SNHLY, CDR2 FYNNEI. Between the trimmed V and J ends, which lost 3 bases and 0 bases, there was a span of 12 bases. The CDR3 extends over 16 amino acids. The CDR3 protein is CASSEIRGNSGNTIYF. The CDR3 bases are TGTGCCAGCAGTGAGATCCGGGGAAACTCTGGAAACACCATATATTTT.

The chain employs TRBV7-2 and TRBJ2-1, with 9 bases aligning to TRBD2. Germline values: CDR1 SGHTA, CDR2 FQGNSA. V lost 1 base to trimming and J lost 12 bases; unmatched junction nucleotides: 4. The CDR3 runs 13 residues. CDR3 amino acids: CASSLDRGRVQFF. In nucleotides, the CDR3 is TGTGCCAGCAGCTTAGACCGCGGGAGGGTGCAGTTCTTC.

This clone was counted only a few times. The J gene is TRBJ1-2, the V gene TRBV30; D perhaps matches TRBD1 (6 bases). V lost 3 bases to trimming and J lost 6 bases, with 11 bases between them. Germline V gene data show CDR1 as GTSNPN and CDR2 as SVGIG (reference sequence). CDR3 length equals 12 residues. CDR3 coding DNA: TGTGCCTGGAGCAGGGGTATGCATGGCTACACCTTC. Protein sequence: CAWSRGMHGYTF.

The chain joins TRBV2 to TRBJ1-6; 7 bases line up with TRBD1. With V trimmed by 8 bases and J by 7 bases, 8 bases remained unmatched. This CDR3 has 14 residues. Germline CDR1 SNHLY, CDR2 FYNNEI. The DNA for the CDR3 is TGTGCCAGCGGCCTCGGGACAGAGAATTCACCCCTCCACTTT. It encodes CASGLGTENSPLHF.

The chain uses TRBV9 and TRBJ2-1, with 9 bases that match TRBD1. The V segment lost 6 bases and the J segment 14 bases; nucleotides outside the gene matches: 12. Germline V gives CDR1 SGDLS, CDR2 YYNGEE. The CDR3 contains 13 residues. This CDR3 reads CASTKLSGTGKFF. DNA for the CDR3: TGTGCCAGCACCAAACTTTCCGGGACAGGGAAGTTCTTC.

This clone was found once. This chain connects TRBV5-6 to TRBJ1-5, with D possibly TRBD1 on 6 matching bases. There are 15 residues in the CDR3. Germline V gives CDR1 SGHDT, CDR2 YYEEEE. Trimming cost V 4 bases and J 9 bases, with 20 bases left between them. Here the CDR3 reads CASSPGGQGGRPQHF. In DNA form, the CDR3 reads TGTGCCAGCAGCCCGGGGGGGCAGGGAGGACGGCCCCAGCATTTT.

The rearrangement uses TRBV5-5 and TRBJ2-1, with TRBD2 identical over 13 bases. Trimming took 4 bases from V and 4 from J; bases not matched to a gene: 2. The CDR3 loop spans 15 amino acids. CDR1 and CDR2 (germline): SGHKS, YYEKEE (reference sequence). The chain's CDR3 is CASSKGLAGYNEQFF. In nucleotides, the CDR3 is TGTGCCAGCAGCAAGGGACTAGCGGGGTACAATGAGCAGTTCTTC. The full variable domain, its missing parts supplied by reference TRBV5-5 and TRBJ2-1, is DAGVTQSPTHLIKTRGQQVTLRCSPISGHKSVSWYQQVLGQGPQFIFQYYEKEERGRGNFPDRFSARQFPNYSSELNVNALLLGDSALYLCASSKGLAGYNEQFFGPGTRLTVL.

The rearrangement joins TRBV5-5 to TRBJ1-1; a possible D gene is TRBD1 (5 bases). The V and J ends lost 2 bases and 0 bases respectively, with 14 bases between them. Germline V gene lookup returns CDR1 SGHKS and CDR2 YYEKEE (reference sequence). This CDR3 spans 16 amino acids. The chain's CDR3 is CASSFEGYRLNTEAFF. For the CDR3, the DNA is TGTGCCAGCAGCTTCGAGGGCTACAGGTTGAACACTGAAGCTTTCTTT.

The rearrangement links TRBV30 to TRBJ1-6, with 9 positions matching TRBD1. V shed 3 bases, J shed 13 bases, and the junction held 13 bases outside the gene matches. The germline V gene encodes CDR1 GTSNPN and CDR2 SVGIG (reference sequence). The CDR3 spans 15 residues. CDR3 sequence reads: CAWRPGTGTGPPLHF. DNA for the CDR3: TGTGCCTGGAGGCCCGGGACAGGGACTGGGCCTCCCCTCCACTTT. Together with reference TRBV30 and TRBJ1-6, the CDR3 gives the full variable domain: SQTIHQWPATLVQPVGSPLSLECTVEGTSNPNLYWYRQAAGRGLQLLFYSVGIGQISSEVPQNLSASRPQDRQFILSSKKLLLSDSGFYLCAWRPGTGTGPPLHFGNGTRLTVT.

The genes are TRBV27 and TRBJ2-5; D gene ambiguous. The CDR3 loop spans 13 amino acids. V was clipped by 6 bases and J by 4 bases, with 12 bases between them. CDR1 and CDR2 (germline): MNHEY, SMNVEV (reference sequence). The CDR3 is CASSFSCGETQYF. For the CDR3, the DNA is TGTGCCAGCAGCTTTAGCTGTGGAGAGACCCAGTACTTC.

This clone was observed a handful of times. The V call is TRBV13, the J call TRBJ2-7; D unresolved. This CDR3 spans 12 amino acids. Germline loops: CDR1 PRHDT, CDR2 FYEKMQ (reference sequence). Trimming left V 1 base short and J 2 bases short, with 3 bases between. CDR3 residues: CASSLVPYEQYF. The CDR3 DNA reads TGTGCCAGCAGCTTAGTCCCCTACGAGCAGTACTTC.

The chain is built from TRBV25-1 and TRBJ1-6; D is perhaps TRBD1 (5 bases). The germline CDR1 and CDR2 sequences are MGHDK and SYGVNS. The V gene lost 3 bases and the J gene lost 8 bases, with 11 bases spanning the gap. CDR3 length equals 14 residues. The CDR3, as DNA: TGTGCCAGCAGTGAGGGGGGTTATGATTCACCCCTCCACTTT. Translated, it gives CASSEGGYDSPLHF.

As DNA, the CDR3 is TGTGCCAGCAGCCATCCGGACAGGGCCCCCTACGAGCAGTACTTC. Encoded protein: CASSHPDRAPYEQYF. The V call is TRBV7-9, the J call TRBJ2-7; TRBD1 aligns across 8 bases. Germline CDR1 reads SEHNR; CDR2 reads FQNEAQ (reference sequence). V lost 5 bases to trimming and J lost 2 bases; unmatched junction nucleotides: 8. This CDR3 contains 15 residues. The variable domain in full, with the rest retrieved from reference TRBV7-9 and TRBJ2-7, is DTGVSQNPRHKITKRGQNVTFRCDPISEHNRLYWYRQTLGQGPEFLTYFQNEAQLEKSRLLSDRFSAERPKGSFSTLEIQRTEQGDSAMYLCASSHPDRAPYEQYFGPGTRLTVT.

The chain is built from TRBV18 and TRBJ2-7; 9 nucleotides match TRBD1. Germline CDR1 reads KGHSH; CDR2 reads LQKENI. Losses at the gene ends were 5 bases for V and 2 bases for J; bases not matched to a gene: 13. The CDR3 runs to 17 residues. The CDR3 sequence: CASSTTTGTGKTYEQYF. The CDR3, as DNA: TGTGCCAGCTCAACCACGACCGGGACAGGGAAAACCTACGAGCAGTACTTC.

CDR3 coding DNA: TGTGCCAGCAGCTTAGTGCTGGGGGACTCCTACGAGCAGTACTTC. It codes for CASSLVLGDSYEQYF. The chain couples TRBV11-3 to TRBJ2-7, with D perhaps assigned TRBD1 or TRBD2 (5 bases each). The CDR3 has 15 amino acids. Germline CDR1 SGHNT, CDR2 YENEEA. Deletions cut 1 base from V and 0 bases from J, with 10 bases between.

V and J are TRBV7-6 and TRBJ1-1, with unresolved D. V gave up 5 bases and J gave up 5 bases, with 12 bases separating them. This CDR3 spans 13 amino acids. Germline V CDR1 and CDR2: SGHVS, FNYEAQ. In DNA form, the CDR3 reads TGTGCCAGCAGCCCCGGGCGGGAAACTGAAGCTTTCTTT. This codes for CASSPGRETEAFF.

The rearrangement uses TRBV24-1 and TRBJ1-5; TRBD1 is a possible D gene (6 bases). The V gene lost 4 bases and the J gene lost 0 bases, with 9 bases spanning the gap. The CDR3 is made up of 15 amino acids. The V gene's germline CDR1 is KGHDR and CDR2 SFDVKD. In DNA form, the CDR3 reads TGTGCCACCAGTGAGACAGGTATTAGCAATCAGCCCCAGCATTTT. Translating gives CATSETGISNQPQHF.

V and J are TRBV6-6 and TRBJ1-6, with 8 nucleotides matching TRBD1. V lost 6 bases and J lost 7; bases outside the gene matches: 2. The CDR3 has 13 amino acids. Germline V lookup: CDR1 MNHNY, CDR2 SVGAGI (reference sequence). The CDR3 DNA reads TGTGCCAGCAGCGACAGGGGAAATTCACCCCTCCACTTT. It is translated as CASSDRGNSPLHF.

This chain joins TRBV13 and TRBJ2-2; D remains ambiguous. Germline V gene lookup returns CDR1 PRHDT and CDR2 FYEKMQ (reference sequence). V lost 0 bases to trimming and J lost 7 bases, with 9 bases between them. The CDR3 sequence is 14 residues long. The CDR3 sequence: CASSLGLSNGELFF. The CDR3 DNA reads as TGTGCCAGCAGCTTAGGACTATCGAACGGGGAGCTGTTTTTT.

The chain carries TRBV18 and TRBJ2-5, with 7 positions matching TRBD2. Trimming cost V 2 bases and J 5 bases; bases outside gene matches: 11. Germline assignment: CDR1 KGHSH and CDR2 LQKENI. The CDR3 has 16 residues. This CDR3 is CASSPGLRQGGETQYF. The CDR3 DNA reads TGTGCCAGCTCACCAGGCTTAAGGCAGGGAGGGGAGACCCAGTACTTC.